The 17 T cell receptor beta chains in this list originate from one sample, sequenced in a study of cytomegalovirus exposure and HLA in healthy donors. Assay: immunoSEQ multiplex PCR; the TCRdb copy retains only in-frame clones and omits some. Of about 130,000 clones in the sample, approximately 90% are singletons; the top ten hold roughly 6.5%. The sample was PBMCs. These receptors originate from a woman in her thirties in good health and CMV-seropositive.

V gene TRBV7-9 combines with J gene TRBJ2-1; D gene unclear. There are 13 residues in the CDR3. CDR1 and CDR2 (germline): SEHNR, FQNEAQ (reference sequence). Trimming took 5 bases from V and 0 from J, leaving 5 bases between them. The CDR3: CASSASSYNEQFF. CDR3 sequence (DNA): TGTGCCAGCAGCGCGAGCTCCTACAATGAGCAGTTCTTC. The full variable domain, completed using reference TRBV7-9 and TRBJ2-1, is DTGVSQNPRHKITKRGQNVTFRCDPISEHNRLYWYRQTLGQGPEFLTYFQNEAQLEKSRLLSDRFSAERPKGSFSTLEIQRTEQGDSAMYLCASSASSYNEQFFGPGTRLTVL.

This clone was found a few times. The chain has TRBV6-1 and TRBJ2-2, with 11 positions matching TRBD1. The V gene end was trimmed by 7 bases and the J gene end by 6 bases; junction bases not matched to a gene: 7. The germline gives CDR1 MNHNS, CDR2 SASEGT. This CDR3 spans 15 amino acids. Written as DNA, the CDR3 is TGTGCCAGCAATCAGGACAGGGGGCGGTCCGGGGAGCTGTTTTTT. Translation gives CASNQDRGRSGELFF.

This rearrangement joins TRBV2 to TRBJ2-2, with D hard to call. CDR3 size: 20 residues. Trimming stripped 11 bases from V and 2 bases from J, with 33 bases between. In germline, CDR1 is SNHLY, CDR2 FYNNEI. In DNA form, the CDR3 reads TGTGCCGGCGTCGGCGTAGGTGTTCGGCCCAGGTGGCGTAACACCGGGGAGCTGTTTTTT. Amino acid sequence: CAGVGVGVRPRWRNTGELFF.

The chain couples TRBV28 to TRBJ1-1; no clear D gene. The ends were cut back, 5 bases at V and 12 bases at J, with 19 bases in the middle. The CDR3 totals 13 residues. CDR1 is MDHEN, CDR2 SYDVKM, per germline. CDR3 in DNA: TGTGCCAGCAGTCCCTCCTTGAGTCTAGTGTCTTTCTTT. It yields the protein CASSPSLSLVSFF.

This clone was detected once. The V gene is TRBV6-5, the J gene TRBJ2-7, with a weak D call TRBD2 (6 bases). The V and J ends lost 6 bases and 3 bases respectively, with 12 bases between them. Per germline, CDR1 MNHEY and CDR2 SVGAGI. The CDR3 contains 13 residues. This chain's CDR3 is CASRPGGVYEQYF. The CDR3 coding sequence is TGTGCCAGCAGACCCGGGGGAGTCTACGAGCAGTACTTC.

This clone showed up just a few times. The chain combines TRBV6-5 with TRBJ1-6, with no clear D. V was trimmed by 2 bases and J by 7 bases, leaving 6 bases between them. The germline gives CDR1 MNHEY, CDR2 SVGAGI. The CDR3 sequence is 13 residues long. CDR3 in amino acids: CASSYEANSPLHF. The CDR3 DNA sequence: TGTGCCAGCAGTTACGAGGCGAATTCACCCCTCCACTTT.

V and J are TRBV19 and TRBJ1-5; no firm D call. Germline CDR1 reads LNHDA; CDR2 reads SQIVND (reference sequence). This CDR3 has 14 amino acids. Trimming removed 4 bases at V and 0 bases at J, with 7 bases between. CDR3 in amino acids: CASSSEDSNQPQHF. CDR3 coding DNA: TGTGCCAGTAGTAGCGAAGATAGCAATCAGCCCCAGCATTTT. Supplemented by reference TRBV19 and TRBJ1-5, the full variable domain reads DGGITQSPKYLFRKEGQNVTLSCEQNLNHDAMYWYRQDPGQGLRLIYYSQIVNDFQKGDIAEGYSVSREKKESFPLTVTSAQKNPTAFYLCASSSEDSNQPQHFGDGTRLSIL.

The rearrangement uses TRBV5-1 and TRBJ2-3; a possible D gene is TRBD1 (5 bases). V lost 1 base and J lost 3, with 9 bases in between. The CDR3 extends over 14 amino acids. Germline CDR1 and CDR2: SGHRS and YFSETQ. The DNA of the CDR3 is TGCGCCAGCAGCTTGCAGGGTTTTACAGATACGCAGTATTTT. Amino acid sequence: CASSLQGFTDTQYF.

V is TRBV27 and J is TRBJ1-2; possible D gene TRBD1, 6 bases. The V and J ends lost 3 bases and 4 bases respectively, with 18 bases between them. Germline V lookup: CDR1 MNHEY, CDR2 SMNVEV (reference sequence). The CDR3 length is 16 residues. The CDR3 region has the DNA TGTGCCAGCAGTTTCGCGAGCGGTAGGGGGTTCTATGGCTACACCTTC. Amino acids: CASSFASGRGFYGYTF.

The rearrangement joins TRBV10-3 to TRBJ2-1; TRBD2 might be the D (5 bases). V was clipped by 3 bases and J by 7 bases, with 13 bases between them. The CDR3 has 14 residues. CDR1 ENHRY and CDR2 SYGVKD come from the germline V gene. The CDR3 is CAISDGLEGNEQFF. CDR3 bases: TGTGCCATCAGTGACGGACTTGAGGGTAATGAGCAGTTCTTC.

The V gene is TRBV4-1, the J gene TRBJ1-4; D remains ambiguous. The CDR3 sequence is 17 residues long. Germline values: CDR1 MGHRA, CDR2 YSYEKL. V was trimmed by 1 base and J by 0 bases, leaving 12 bases between them. The CDR3 DNA follows: TGCGCCAGCAGCCAAGGGTTTCGGGTAGCAACTAATGAAAAACTGTTTTTT. It codes for CASSQGFRVATNEKLFF.

The CDR3 region has the DNA TGTGCCAGCAGTACGACAGTGAACAATGAGCAGTTCTTC. This encodes CASSTTVNNEQFF. The chain couples TRBV27 to TRBJ2-1; weak D call: TRBD1 (5 bases). Germline loops: CDR1 MNHEY, CDR2 SMNVEV (reference sequence). V was trimmed by 5 bases and J by 5 bases, leaving 10 bases between them. The CDR3 is 13 amino acids.

The chain employs TRBV28 and TRBJ2-7; 8 nucleotides agree with TRBD1. The CDR3 length is 15 residues. With 2 bases clipped from V and 3 bases from J, the junction kept 6 bases outside the gene matches. Germline CDR1 reads MDHEN; CDR2 reads SYDVKM. The CDR3 here is CASSLRAGGNYEQYF. The CDR3 DNA follows: TGTGCCAGCAGTTTAAGGGCAGGGGGCAACTACGAGCAGTACTTC.

The chain links TRBV7-6 to TRBJ2-3; 13 nucleotides agree with TRBD2. J gave up 1 base and V 3 bases, and 1 base lay outside the gene matches. The CDR3 has 16 amino acids. The germline V gene has CDR1 SGHVS and CDR2 FNYEAQ. CDR3 in amino acids: CASSFGLAGGTDTQYF. The DNA for the CDR3 is TGTGCCAGCAGCTTCGGACTAGCGGGGGGCACAGATACGCAGTATTTT.

The rearrangement uses TRBV2 and TRBJ1-2, with 9 nucleotides matching TRBD1. The CDR3 length is 14 residues. J lost 8 bases, V lost 4 bases, and 8 bases had no gene match. Germline V gene sequence: CDR1 SNHLY, CDR2 FYNNEI. CDR3 sequence: CASSAGTGSGGYTF. Written as DNA, the CDR3 is TGTGCCAGCAGTGCCGGGACAGGGAGTGGGGGCTACACCTTC.

The V and J genes are TRBV6-1 and TRBJ1-6, with TRBD1 as a possible D gene (5 bases). The CDR3 has 16 residues. Trimming took off 2 bases at V and 0 bases at J, with 8 bases between the two ends. Germline lookup yields CDR1 MNHNS and CDR2 SASEGT. This CDR3 reads CASSEHRNSYNSPLHF. In DNA, the CDR3 is TGTGCCAGCAGTGAACACAGGAACTCCTATAATTCACCCCTCCACTTT.

The gene calls are TRBV6-7 and TRBJ2-6, with TRBD1 matching 10 bases. TRBV6-7 is an open reading frame, and its role is uncertain. The V and J ends lost 2 bases and 4 bases, in that order; junction bases with no gene match: 8. The CDR3 totals 18 residues. CDR3 protein: CASSYPDRGRLGANVLTF. Written as DNA, the CDR3 is TGTGCCAGCAGTTACCCCGACAGGGGGCGGCTCGGGGCCAACGTCCTGACTTTC.